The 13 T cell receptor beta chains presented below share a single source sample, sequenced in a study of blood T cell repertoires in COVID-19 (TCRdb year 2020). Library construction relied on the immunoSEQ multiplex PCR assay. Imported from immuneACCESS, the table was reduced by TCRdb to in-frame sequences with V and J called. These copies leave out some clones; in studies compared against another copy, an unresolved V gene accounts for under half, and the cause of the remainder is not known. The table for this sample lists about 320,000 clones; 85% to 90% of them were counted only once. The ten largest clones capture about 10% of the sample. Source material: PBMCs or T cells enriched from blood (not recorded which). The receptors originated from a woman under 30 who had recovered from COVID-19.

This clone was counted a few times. CDR3 amino acids: CASSQNPQGIEKLFF. The CDR3 coding sequence is TGTGCCAGCAGCCAGAACCCACAGGGAATCGAAAAACTGTTTTTT. V usage is TRBV11-2 and J usage is TRBJ1-4; the D gene is possibly TRBD1 (6 bases). The germline CDR1 and CDR2 sequences are SGHAT and FQNNGV. Trimming cost V 5 bases and J 8 bases, with 18 bases left between them. The length of the CDR3 is 15 residues.

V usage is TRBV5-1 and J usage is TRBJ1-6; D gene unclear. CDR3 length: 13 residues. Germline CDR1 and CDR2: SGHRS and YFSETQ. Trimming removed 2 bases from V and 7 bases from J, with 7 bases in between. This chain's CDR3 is CASSFGENSPLHF. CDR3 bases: TGCGCCAGCAGCTTTGGAGAAAATTCACCCCTCCACTTT. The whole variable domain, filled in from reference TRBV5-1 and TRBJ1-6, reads KAGVTQTPRYLIKTRGQQVTLSCSPISGHRSVSWYQQTPGQGLQFLFEYFSETQRNKGNFPGRFSGRQFSNSRSEMNVSTLELGDSALYLCASSFGENSPLHFGNGTRLTVT.

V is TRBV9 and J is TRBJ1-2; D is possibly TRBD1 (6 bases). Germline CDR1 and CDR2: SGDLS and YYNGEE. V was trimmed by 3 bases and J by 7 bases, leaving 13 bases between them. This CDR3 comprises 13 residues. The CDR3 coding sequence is TGTGCCAGCAGCGAAGGGGGAGCCGGTGGCTACACCTTC. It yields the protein CASSEGGAGGYTF.

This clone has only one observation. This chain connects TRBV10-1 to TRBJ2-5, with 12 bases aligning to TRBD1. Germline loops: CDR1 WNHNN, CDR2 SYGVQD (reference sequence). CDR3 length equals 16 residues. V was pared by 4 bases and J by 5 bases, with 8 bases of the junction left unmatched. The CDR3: CASSAGTGGFGETQYF. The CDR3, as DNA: TGCGCCAGCAGTGCCGGGACAGGGGGCTTCGGGGAGACCCAGTACTTC.

CDR3 protein: CASERELTGELFF. The CDR3 region has the DNA TGCGCCAGCGAGCGGGAGCTCACCGGGGAGCTGTTTTTT. The rearrangement links TRBV5-1 to TRBJ2-2; 8 bases fit TRBD2. J lost 4 bases, V lost 7 bases, and 3 bases had no gene match. CDR1 is SGHRS and CDR2 is YFSETQ in the germline V gene. The CDR3 length is 13 residues.

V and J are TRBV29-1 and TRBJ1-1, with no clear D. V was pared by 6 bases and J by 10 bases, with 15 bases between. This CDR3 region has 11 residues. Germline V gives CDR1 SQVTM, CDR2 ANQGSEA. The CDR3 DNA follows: TGCAGCGTCACAGCCTTCTTGGGAGCTTTCTTT. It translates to CSVTAFLGAFF.

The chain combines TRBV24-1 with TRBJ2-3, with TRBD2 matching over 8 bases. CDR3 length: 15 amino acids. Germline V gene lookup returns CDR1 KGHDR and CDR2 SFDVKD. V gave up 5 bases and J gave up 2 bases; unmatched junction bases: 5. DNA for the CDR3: TGTGCCACCAGTGTAGCGGGGCCATACACAGATACGCAGTATTTT. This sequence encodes CATSVAGPYTDTQYF.

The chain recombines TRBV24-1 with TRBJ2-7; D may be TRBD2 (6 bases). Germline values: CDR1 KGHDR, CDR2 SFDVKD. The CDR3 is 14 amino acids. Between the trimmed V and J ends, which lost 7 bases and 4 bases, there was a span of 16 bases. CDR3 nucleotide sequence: TGTGCCACCAGCTCAGCGGGTGGGGAGTACGAGCAGTACTTC. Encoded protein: CATSSAGGEYEQYF.

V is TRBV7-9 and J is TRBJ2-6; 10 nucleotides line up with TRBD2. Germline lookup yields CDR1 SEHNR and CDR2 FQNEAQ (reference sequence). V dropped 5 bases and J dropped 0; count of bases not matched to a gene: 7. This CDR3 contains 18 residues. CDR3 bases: TGTGCCAGCAGCCTCTCCGGGACTAGCGACTCTGGGGCCAACGTCCTGACTTTC. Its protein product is CASSLSGTSDSGANVLTF. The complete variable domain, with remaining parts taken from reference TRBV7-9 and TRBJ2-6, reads DTGVSQNPRHKITKRGQNVTFRCDPISEHNRLYWYRQTLGQGPEFLTYFQNEAQLEKSRLLSDRFSAERPKGSFSTLEIQRTEQGDSAMYLCASSLSGTSDSGANVLTFGAGSRLTVL.

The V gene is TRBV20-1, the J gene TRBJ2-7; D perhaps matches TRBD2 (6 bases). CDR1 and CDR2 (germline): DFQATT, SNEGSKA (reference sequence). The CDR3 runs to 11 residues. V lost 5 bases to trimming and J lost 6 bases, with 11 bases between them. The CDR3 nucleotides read TGCAGTGCTTCACGGGGGACCGAGCAGTACTTC. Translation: CSASRGTEQYF.

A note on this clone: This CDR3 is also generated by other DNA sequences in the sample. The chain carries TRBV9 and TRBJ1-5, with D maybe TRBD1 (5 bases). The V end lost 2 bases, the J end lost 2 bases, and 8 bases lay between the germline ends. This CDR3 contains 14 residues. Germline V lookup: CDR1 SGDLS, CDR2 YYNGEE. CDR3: CASSVGGGNQPQHF. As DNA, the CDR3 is TGTGCCAGCAGCGTGGGGGGAGGCAATCAGCCCCAGCATTTT.

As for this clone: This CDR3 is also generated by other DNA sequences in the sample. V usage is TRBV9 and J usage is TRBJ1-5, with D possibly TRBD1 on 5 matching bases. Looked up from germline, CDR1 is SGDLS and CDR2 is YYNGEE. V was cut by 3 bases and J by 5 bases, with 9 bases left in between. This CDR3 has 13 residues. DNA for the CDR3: TGTGCCAGCAGCGAGCAGGGTGATCAGCCCCAGCATTTT. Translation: CASSEQGDQPQHF.

The CDR3 here is CASGLARRGTSSYNSPLHF. CDR3 bases: TGTGCTAGTGGTTTGGCCAGAAGAGGAACGAGCTCCTATAATTCACCCCTCCACTTT. The chain couples TRBV12-5 to TRBJ1-6; D gene uncertain. CDR1 LGHNT and CDR2 FRNRAP come from the germline V gene. The CDR3 has 19 amino acids. V dropped 1 base and J dropped 0 bases, with 16 bases sitting between them.